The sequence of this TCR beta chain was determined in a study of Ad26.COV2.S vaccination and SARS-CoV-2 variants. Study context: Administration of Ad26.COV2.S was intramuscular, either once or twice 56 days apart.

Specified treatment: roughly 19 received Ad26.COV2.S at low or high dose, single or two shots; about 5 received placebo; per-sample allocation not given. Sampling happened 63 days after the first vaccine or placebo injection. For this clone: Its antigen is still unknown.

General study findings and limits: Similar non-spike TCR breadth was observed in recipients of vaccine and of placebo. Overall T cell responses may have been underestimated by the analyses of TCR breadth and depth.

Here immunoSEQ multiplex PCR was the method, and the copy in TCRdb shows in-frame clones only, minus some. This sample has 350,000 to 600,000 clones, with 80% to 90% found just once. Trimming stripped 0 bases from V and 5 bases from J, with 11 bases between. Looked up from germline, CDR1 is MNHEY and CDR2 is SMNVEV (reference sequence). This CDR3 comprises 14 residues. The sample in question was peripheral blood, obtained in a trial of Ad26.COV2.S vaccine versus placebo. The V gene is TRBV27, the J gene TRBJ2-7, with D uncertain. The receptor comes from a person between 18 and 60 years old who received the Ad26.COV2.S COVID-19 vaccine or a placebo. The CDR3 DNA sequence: TGTGCCAGCAGTTTATCGGTGGGTTCCCACGAGCAGTACTTC. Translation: CASSLSVGSHEQYF.